This TCR beta chain was documented in a study of blood T cell repertoires in COVID-19. Looking at the study overall: Collection of acute and convalescent COVID-19 samples took place in the United States, Italy and Spain.

The CDR3 is 15 amino acids. Germline V gives CDR1 ENHRY, CDR2 SYGVKD. V shed 2 bases, J shed 5 bases, and the junction held 5 bases outside the gene matches. In the original workflow: From reference gene primer amplification, estimates of nucleated cell counts were derived. Measured with immunoSEQ multiplex PCR; TCRdb has only the in-frame clones, and not every one. The V and J calls and clone size come from that table; D and trimming were worked out from the DNA. The sample contains 150,000 to 200,000 clones, about 86% of which appear only once. Sample: peripheral blood. This chain connects TRBV10-3 to TRBJ2-2; 7 nucleotides agree with TRBD2. The receptor was derived from a human donor with acute or convalescent COVID-19. The donor label of this sample is uncertain. CDR3 residues: CAISEKTSSTGELFF. The CDR3 nucleotides read TGTGCCATCAGTGAGAAGACTAGCTCGACCGGGGAGCTGTTTTTT.